One and the same sample provided the 23 T cell receptor beta chains below, sequenced in a study of CD8+ T cells in alopecia areata. Indicated treatment: oral pan-JAK inhibitor, 5-10 mg twice daily. RNA, once extracted, was reverse transcribed into cDNA for use as the sequencing template. Data came from immunoSEQ multiplex PCR; TCRdb stores just in-frame clones and leaves some out. The data hold about 300,000 clones, with 58% observed a single time. The sequences come from CD4+ T cells sorted from blood, collected at week 24, from a patient treated with tofacitinib. These receptors were collected from a human donor with alopecia areata.

This chain joins TRBV29-1 and TRBJ1-2, with D hard to call. V was cut by 1 base and J by 9 bases, with 15 bases left in between. There are 13 residues in the CDR3. Looked up from germline, CDR1 is SQVTM and CDR2 is ANQGSEA. CDR3 residues: CSVEGALPRRYTF. The CDR3 DNA follows: TGCAGCGTTGAAGGAGCACTCCCCAGGCGCTACACCTTC.

This clone was detected only a few times. This chain links TRBV2 with TRBJ1-6; TRBD1 might be the D (5 bases). V was shortened by 7 bases and J by 9 bases, with 13 bases between the two germline ends. The length of the CDR3 is 13 residues. Germline loops: CDR1 SNHLY, CDR2 FYNNEI. In nucleotides, the CDR3 is TGTGCCAGCACTGAGGGGCTAGGTTCACCCCTCCACTTT. Protein: CASTEGLGSPLHF.

This clone turned up a few times. The chain recombines TRBV7-2 with TRBJ1-6, with D possibly being TRBD1 (6 bases). The CDR3 runs to 16 residues. Trimming removed 4 bases at V and 5 bases at J, with 15 bases between. Germline loops: CDR1 SGHTA, CDR2 FQGNSA. DNA for the CDR3: TGTGCCAGCAGCTCCGGACAGCGGGGTAATAATTCACCCCTCCACTTT. Encoded protein: CASSSGQRGNNSPLHF.

This clone occurred a few times. The genes are TRBV6-5 and TRBJ2-2; a weak D match, TRBD2 (6 bases). V was pared by 5 bases and J by 6 bases, with 16 bases between. The CDR3 length is 15 residues. CDR1 MNHEY and CDR2 SVGAGI come from the germline V gene. The CDR3 sequence: CASSRDGTGAGELFF. CDR3 DNA sequence: TGTGCCAGCAGTCGCGACGGAACGGGAGCCGGGGAGCTGTTTTTT.

This clone was counted a few times. This chain connects TRBV4-1 to TRBJ2-3; 7 bases line up with TRBD1. J gave up 5 bases and V 3 bases, and 8 bases lay outside the gene matches. Germline V lookup: CDR1 MGHRA, CDR2 YSYEKL. This CDR3 region has 15 residues. The CDR3 reads CASSQSRGLRDTQYF. The CDR3 DNA follows: TGCGCCAGCAGCCAGTCGAGGGGGCTGCGAGATACGCAGTATTTT.

The CDR3 DNA is TGTGCCAGCAGCTTGGTGCACGGAGCAGGACAGGCTAATTCACCCCTCCACTTT. This sequence encodes CASSLVHGAGQANSPLHF. J is TRBJ1-6 and V is TRBV5-8; the match to TRBD1 covers 7 bases. Germline assignment: CDR1 SGHTS and CDR2 YDEGEE. V trimming: 0 bases; J trimming: 6 bases; junction bases outside the gene matches: 12. The CDR3 contains 18 residues.

There are a few counts of this clone. The chain combines TRBV19 with TRBJ1-1; D call uncertain. Deletions cut 6 bases from V and 1 base from J, with 15 bases between. This CDR3 is 15 amino acids long. Germline V gives CDR1 LNHDA, CDR2 SQIVND (reference sequence). CDR3 amino acids: CASSPNGRQNTEAFF. CDR3 DNA sequence: TGTGCCAGTAGCCCCAATGGTAGACAGAACACTGAAGCTTTCTTT.

The chain has TRBV7-9 and TRBJ2-3; no clear D. Germline V gives CDR1 SEHNR, CDR2 FQNEAQ (reference sequence). This CDR3 has 12 residues. The ends were cut back, 5 bases at V and 11 bases at J, with 14 bases in the middle. CDR3 nucleotides: TGTGCCAGCAGCCCCCTCACAGAGGAGCAGTATTTT. It yields the protein CASSPLTEEQYF.

The rearrangement links TRBV9 to TRBJ2-2; D call uncertain. Germline V CDR1 and CDR2: SGDLS, YYNGEE. The V end was cut by 0 bases, the J end by 3 bases, with 12 bases between. This CDR3 is 16 amino acids long. The CDR3 DNA reads as TGTGCCAGCAGCGTAGGGGGTCTAGTTTACACCGGGGAGCTGTTTTTT. Its protein product is CASSVGGLVYTGELFF. Looking up the rest from reference TRBV9 and TRBJ2-2 gives the full variable domain: DSGVTQTPKHLITATGQRVTLRCSPRSGDLSVYWYQQSLDQGLQFLIQYYNGEERAKGNILERFSAQQFPDLHSELNLSSLELGDSALYFCASSVGGLVYTGELFFGEGSRLTVL.

This clone was found many times. Other DNA sequences in the same sample also yield this CDR3. The chain combines TRBV10-3 with TRBJ2-5, with D perhaps matching TRBD1 or TRBD2 (5 bases each). The germline V gene has CDR1 ENHRY and CDR2 SYGVKD. The CDR3 covers 12 residues. V shed 8 bases and J shed 1 base, with 8 bases lying between them. The CDR3 sequence: CAIGGSQETQYF. In DNA, the CDR3 is TGTGCCATCGGGGGTTCCCAAGAGACCCAGTACTTC.

This clone has more than one count but fewer than ten. This chain links TRBV30 with TRBJ2-3; D is unclear. Germline V gene lookup returns CDR1 GTSNPN and CDR2 SVGIG (reference sequence). There are 15 residues in the CDR3. The V end lost 4 bases, the J end lost 1 base, and 15 bases lay between the germline ends. Here the CDR3 DNA reads TGTGCCTGGACCCCAAAGGCGAGAGGCACAGATACGCAGTATTTT. This sequence encodes CAWTPKARGTDTQYF.

The chain carries TRBV4-1 and TRBJ2-7; TRBD1 might be the D (5 bases). The germline V gene has CDR1 MGHRA and CDR2 YSYEKL. Between the trimmed V and J ends, which lost 3 bases and 1 base, there was a span of 16 bases. The CDR3 has 16 amino acids. CDR3 coding DNA: TGCGCCAGCAGCCACATGAGGCTTAGGGGATCCTACGAGCAGTACTTC. This gives the protein CASSHMRLRGSYEQYF.

The rearrangement joins TRBV5-4 to TRBJ2-3; 9 nucleotides agree with TRBD2. The V and J ends lost 4 bases and 3 bases, in that order; junction bases with no gene match: 6. The germline CDR1 and CDR2 sequences are SGHNT and YYREEE (reference sequence). The CDR3 runs 15 residues. CDR3 sequence reads: CASSPGTSFTDTQYF. The CDR3 nucleotides read TGTGCCAGCAGCCCCGGGACTAGCTTTACAGATACGCAGTATTTT. Combining the CDR3 with reference TRBV5-4 and TRBJ2-3 gives the whole variable domain ETGVTQSPTHLIKTRGQQVTLRCSSQSGHNTVSWYQQALGQGPQFIFQYYREEENGRGNFPPRFSGLQFPNYSSELNVNALELDDSALYLCASSPGTSFTDTQYFGPGTRLTVL.

The chain employs TRBV10-3 and TRBJ2-7; D ambiguous. Trimming took off 6 bases at V and 0 bases at J, with 12 bases between the two ends. This CDR3 contains 14 residues. Germline assignment: CDR1 ENHRY and CDR2 SYGVKD. The chain's CDR3 is CAISVRKSSYEQYF. In DNA form, the CDR3 reads TGTGCCATCAGCGTGCGTAAGAGCTCCTACGAGCAGTACTTC.

This chain connects TRBV6-5 to TRBJ1-4; tentatively, D is TRBD1 (5 bases). V was cut by 0 bases and J by 4 bases, with 6 bases left in between. The germline V gene has CDR1 MNHEY and CDR2 SVGAGI. This CDR3 is built from 14 residues. The CDR3 coding sequence is TGTGCCAGCAGTTACTCGGGGGTTAATGAAAAACTGTTTTTT. Residues: CASSYSGVNEKLFF.

In its sample, this clone was seen a few times. The rearrangement links TRBV5-4 to TRBJ1-1; D uncertain. Germline values: CDR1 SGHNT, CDR2 YYREEE (reference sequence). The germline V and J ends were trimmed by 2 bases and 3 bases, with 5 bases remaining between them. The CDR3 is made up of 12 amino acids. The CDR3 sequence: CASSFSDTEAFF. The DNA of the CDR3 is TGTGCCAGCAGCTTTTCCGACACTGAAGCTTTCTTT.

The chain has TRBV6-5 and TRBJ1-1; D remains ambiguous. The germline V gene has CDR1 MNHEY and CDR2 SVGAGI. Trimming removed 2 bases from V and 3 bases from J, with 7 bases in between. CDR3 length: 13 residues. The CDR3 protein is CASSYGVDTEAFF. In nucleotides, the CDR3 is TGTGCCAGCAGTTACGGAGTTGACACTGAAGCTTTCTTT.

The CDR3 loop reads CSGGPDRTNYGYTF. CDR3 DNA sequence: TGCAGCGGGGGCCCGGACCGAACTAACTATGGCTACACCTTC. The chain has TRBV29-1 and TRBJ1-2, with a possible D match to TRBD1 (5 bases). This CDR3 has 14 amino acids. V was shortened by 7 bases and J by 0 bases, with 15 bases between the two germline ends. Germline lookup yields CDR1 SQVTM and CDR2 ANQGSEA.

CDR3 DNA: TGTGCCAGCGGCTGGGGAGCTGGAAACACCATATATTTT. It codes for CASGWGAGNTIYF. The V gene is TRBV2, the J gene TRBJ1-3; unclear D gene. CDR1 is SNHLY and CDR2 is FYNNEI in the germline V gene. The ends were cut back, 8 bases at V and 2 bases at J, with 10 bases in the middle. This CDR3 comprises 13 residues. The variable domain in full, with the rest retrieved from reference TRBV2 and TRBJ1-3, is EPEVTQTPSHQVTQMGQEVILRCVPISNHLYFYWYRQILGQKVEFLVSFYNNEISEKSEIFDDQFSVERPDGSNFTLKIRSTKLEDSAMYFCASGWGAGNTIYFGEGSWLTVV.

This clone occurred a few times. A read error may be the cause here, since a much bigger clone is one base away. Other DNA sequences in this specimen translate into the identical CDR3. The chain uses TRBV11-2 and TRBJ2-5; D not resolved. Trimming removed 1 base from V and 4 bases from J, with 1 base in between. This CDR3 has 11 residues. Per the germline V gene, CDR1 is SGHAT and CDR2 is FQNNGV. CDR3 bases: TGTGCCAGCAGCTTAGGAGAGACCCAGTACTTC. Encoded protein: CASSLGETQYF.

The chain is built from TRBV2 and TRBJ2-5; TRBD2 is a possible D gene (6 bases). Germline-derived CDR1 and CDR2 are SNHLY and FYNNEI. The CDR3 is made up of 13 amino acids. V gave up 2 bases and J gave up 5 bases, with 9 bases separating them. CDR3 sequence (DNA): TGTGCCAGCAGTGAACGGGAGTTCGAGACCCAGTACTTC. Its protein product is CASSEREFETQYF.

In its sample, this clone was seen a few times. The sample has other DNA sequences that encode this CDR3 too. The genes are TRBV2 and TRBJ2-5; D gene unclear. The CDR3 has 12 residues. Trimming removed 4 bases from V and 5 bases from J, with 8 bases in between. Germline assignment: CDR1 SNHLY and CDR2 FYNNEI. The CDR3, as DNA: TGTGCCAGCAGTGTGGGTTTGGAGACCCAGTACTTC. It codes for CASSVGLETQYF.

The CDR3 is CASSANSYEQYF. CDR3 nucleotide sequence: TGCGCCAGCAGCGCCAACTCCTACGAGCAGTACTTC. The chain uses TRBV5-1 and TRBJ2-7; D is uncertain. Germline CDR1 and CDR2: SGHRS and YFSETQ. V lost 4 bases to trimming and J lost 0 bases, with 5 bases between them. The CDR3 totals 12 residues. Complete variable domain (other parts from reference TRBV5-1 and TRBJ2-7): KAGVTQTPRYLIKTRGQQVTLSCSPISGHRSVSWYQQTPGQGLQFLFEYFSETQRNKGNFPGRFSGRQFSNSRSEMNVSTLELGDSALYLCASSANSYEQYFGPGTRLTVT.